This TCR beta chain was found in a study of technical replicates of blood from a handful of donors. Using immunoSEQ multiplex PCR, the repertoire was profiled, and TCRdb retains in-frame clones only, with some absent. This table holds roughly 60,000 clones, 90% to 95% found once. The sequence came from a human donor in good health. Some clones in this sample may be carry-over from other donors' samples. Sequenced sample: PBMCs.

The CDR3 loop reads CASSLDSRGMSGYTF. CDR3 in DNA: TGTGCCAGCAGCTTAGATAGCCGGGGAATGAGCGGCTACACCTTC. V gene TRBV7-9 combines with J gene TRBJ1-2; D unresolved. The V end was cut by 1 base, the J end by 8 bases, with 17 bases between. Germline CDR1 SEHNR, CDR2 FQNEAQ (reference sequence). The CDR3 is 15 amino acids.